A selection of T cell receptor beta chains follows, all from one sample in a study of OX40 agonist ivuxolimab in advanced cancers. Assay: immunoSEQ multiplex PCR; the TCRdb copy retains only in-frame clones and omits some. The sample includes approximately 65,000 clones, roughly 87% of them seen just once. The sample in question was CD4+ or CD8+ T cells sorted from blood, obtained in a trial of the OX40 agonist ivuxolimab. The receptor source for this set is an adult with an advanced solid tumor such as melanoma, head and neck, liver or kidney cancer. The CDR3 runs from the conserved cysteine through the conserved F or W. A D gene is named only where the DNA matches it firmly. The size entry is marked missing in some rows and otherwise reads once, few, many or a size class.

d_call j_call v_call clone_size cdr3_aa cdr3_nt
TRBD2 TRBJ2-5 TRBV7-7 - CASRGLGEETQYF TGTGCTAGCAGGGGACTAGGGGAGGAGACCCAGTACTTC
- TRBJ1-2 TRBV5-1 - CASSLGGDGYTF TGCGCCAGCAGCCTGGGAGGGGATGGCTACACCTTC
- TRBJ1-1 TRBV21-1 once CASSDGTGRNTEAFF TGTGCCAGCAGCGACGGGACAGGGAGGAACACTGAAGCTTTCTTT
- TRBJ2-2 TRBV5-1 - CASRAVDTGELFF TGCGCCAGCAGGGCTGTGGACACCGGGGAGCTGTTTTTT
- TRBJ2-3 TRBV13 - CASSQSRRASTDTQYF TGTGCCAGCAGTCAAAGTAGGCGGGCCAGTACAGATACGCAGTATTTT
TRBD1 TRBJ1-5 TRBV5-1 - CASSLGTGGSPQHF TGCGCCAGCAGCTTGGGGACAGGGGGCTCACCCCAGCATTTT
- TRBJ1-1 TRBV7-9 - CASSLPGGDGTEAFF TGTGCCAGCAGCTTACCGGGGGGTGACGGCACTGAAGCTTTCTTT
- TRBJ1-1 TRBV29-1 few CSVSGQLNTEAFF TGCAGCGTCTCTGGACAACTGAACACTGAAGCTTTCTTT
TRBD1 TRBJ1-3 TRBV7-9 few CASSPAGQPGNTIYF TGTGCCAGCAGCCCTGCGGGACAGCCCGGAAACACCATATATTTT
- TRBJ2-2 TRBV9 - CASTIRRDTGELFF TGTGCCAGCACCATCCGAAGGGATACCGGGGAGCTGTTTTTT
- TRBJ1-5 TRBV10-1 few CASSDSNQPQHF TGCGCCAGCAGTGATAGCAATCAGCCCCAGCATTTT
- TRBJ2-7 TRBV6-5 - CASSYQLYEQYF TGTGCCAGCAGTTATCAACTCTACGAGCAGTACTTC
- TRBJ1-2 TRBV19 - CASSIVGLSSYGYTF TGTGCCAGTAGTATAGTGGGCTTATCTAGCTATGGCTACACCTTC
- TRBJ1-1 TRBV10-1 - CASSESGSSEAFF TGCGCCAGCAGTGAGTCGGGGTCTTCTGAAGCTTTCTTT
TRBD1 TRBJ1-5 TRBV2 - CASSLYRGDQPQHF TGTGCCAGCAGTCTTTACAGGGGTGATCAGCCCCAGCATTTT
TRBD1 TRBJ2-7 TRBV5-8 - CASSAPGQTYEQYF TGTGCCAGCAGCGCGCCGGGACAGACATACGAGCAGTACTTC
TRBD2 TRBJ2-7 TRBV18 - CASSPASTSGRAEQYF TGTGCCAGCTCTCCGGCTAGTACTAGCGGAAGGGCCGAGCAGTACTTC
TRBD2 TRBJ2-7 TRBV2 - CASSRTSGAYEQYF TGTGCCAGCAGCCGGACTAGCGGAGCCTACGAGCAGTACTTC
- TRBJ2-3 TRBV5-1 - CASSSNPPDTQYF TGCGCCAGCAGCTCGAATCCTCCAGATACGCAGTATTTT
- TRBJ1-2 TRBV11-2 - CASSFSDYGYTF TGTGCCAGCAGCTTTTCAGACTATGGCTACACCTTC
- TRBJ1-1 TRBV10-3 - CAISERDITEAFF TGTGCCATCAGTGAGAGGGACATCACTGAAGCTTTCTTT
- TRBJ2-3 TRBV9 - CASSVRGTEGDTQYF TGTGCCAGCAGCGTCAGAGGGACCGAAGGGGATACGCAGTATTTT
- TRBJ2-2 TRBV7-8 - CASSLVRGAGELFF TGTGCCAGCAGCTTGGTCAGGGGTGCCGGGGAGCTGTTTTTT
TRBD2 TRBJ2-7 TRBV19 - CASSGTSGRASTSEQYF TGTGCCAGTAGTGGGACTAGCGGGAGGGCGTCTACGAGCGAGCAGTACTTC
TRBD2 TRBJ2-3 TRBV7-9 - CASSLNVHRLAGTDTQYF TGTGCCAGCAGCTTGAATGTCCATCGACTAGCGGGCACAGATACGCAGTATTTT
- TRBJ1-4 TRBV12-5 - CASGSGTLGEKLFF TGTGCTAGTGGCTCAGGGACGCTCGGGGAAAAACTGTTTTTT
TRBD2 TRBJ2-2 TRBV7-3 - CASSSSSGRGTGELFF TGTGCCAGCAGCTCCTCTAGCGGGAGAGGCACCGGGGAGCTGTTTTTT
TRBD2 TRBJ2-2 TRBV29-1 - CSVAAGGDTGELFF TGCAGCGTTGCAGCGGGAGGGGACACCGGGGAGCTGTTTTTT